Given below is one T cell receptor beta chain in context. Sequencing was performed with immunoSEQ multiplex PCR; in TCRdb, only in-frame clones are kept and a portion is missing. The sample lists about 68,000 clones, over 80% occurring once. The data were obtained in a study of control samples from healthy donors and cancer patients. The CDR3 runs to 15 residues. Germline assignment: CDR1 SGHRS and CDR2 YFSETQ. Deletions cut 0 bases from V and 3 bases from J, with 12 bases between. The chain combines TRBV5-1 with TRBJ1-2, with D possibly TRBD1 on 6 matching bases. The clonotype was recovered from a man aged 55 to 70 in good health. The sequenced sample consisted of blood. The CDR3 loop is CASSLVSGEDYGYTF. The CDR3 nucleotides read TGCGCCAGCAGCTTGGTGTCAGGGGAGGACTATGGCTACACCTTC.